A single TCR beta chain is shown here with its context. These data come from a study of OX40 agonist ivuxolimab in advanced cancers. Sequencing used immunoSEQ multiplex PCR; TCRdb keeps in-frame clones, though not all of them. The repertoire holds tens of thousands of clones, with around 93% as singletons. Germline values: CDR1 SGDLS, CDR2 YYNGEE. V lost 3 bases, J lost 3 bases, and 6 bases stayed unmatched. This CDR3 is built from 16 residues. Source: CD4+ or CD8+ T cells sorted from blood, taken in a trial of the OX40 agonist ivuxolimab. The chain has TRBV9 and TRBJ1-2; 12 nucleotides match TRBD1. This sequence originates from an adult with an advanced solid tumor such as melanoma, head and neck, liver or kidney cancer. The CDR3 spells CASSGGTGGLDYGYTF. The CDR3 DNA follows: TGTGCCAGCAGCGGCGGGACAGGGGGCTTAGACTATGGCTACACCTTC.